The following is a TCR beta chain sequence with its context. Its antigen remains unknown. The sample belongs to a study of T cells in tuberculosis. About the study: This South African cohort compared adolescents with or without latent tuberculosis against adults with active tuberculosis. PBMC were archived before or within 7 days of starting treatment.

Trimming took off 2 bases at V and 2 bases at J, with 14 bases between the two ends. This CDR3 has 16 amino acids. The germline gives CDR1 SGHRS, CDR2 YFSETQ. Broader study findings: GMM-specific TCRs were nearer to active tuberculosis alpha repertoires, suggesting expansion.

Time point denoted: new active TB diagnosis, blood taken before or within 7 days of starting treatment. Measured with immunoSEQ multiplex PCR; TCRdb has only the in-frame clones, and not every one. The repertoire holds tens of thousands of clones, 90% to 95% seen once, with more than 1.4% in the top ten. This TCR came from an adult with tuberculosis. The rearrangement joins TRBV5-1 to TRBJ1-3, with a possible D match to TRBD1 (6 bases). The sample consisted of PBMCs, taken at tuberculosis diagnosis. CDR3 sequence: CASSLGYRVAGNTIYF. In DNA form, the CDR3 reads TGCGCCAGCAGCTTAGGATACAGGGTGGCTGGAAACACCATATATTTT.